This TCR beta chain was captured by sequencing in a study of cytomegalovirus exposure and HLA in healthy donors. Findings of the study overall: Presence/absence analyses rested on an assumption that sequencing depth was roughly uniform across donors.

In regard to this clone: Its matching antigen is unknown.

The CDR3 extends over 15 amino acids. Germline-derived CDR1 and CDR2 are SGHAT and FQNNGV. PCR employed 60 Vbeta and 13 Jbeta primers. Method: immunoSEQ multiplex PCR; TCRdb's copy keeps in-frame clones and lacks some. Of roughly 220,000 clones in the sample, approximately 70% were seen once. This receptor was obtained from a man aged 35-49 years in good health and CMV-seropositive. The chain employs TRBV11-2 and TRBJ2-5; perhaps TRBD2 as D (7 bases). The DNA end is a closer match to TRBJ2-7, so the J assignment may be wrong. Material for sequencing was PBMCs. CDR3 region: CASSLSGGGLYEQYF. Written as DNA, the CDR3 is TGTGCCAGCAGCTTAAGCGGCGGGGGCCTCTACGAGCAGTACTTC.